Here is one TCR beta chain with its context. No cognate antigen has been identified for it. Base-call qualities are not available, and no considerably larger clone is one nucleotide away. This entry belongs to a study of chemoradiotherapy in HPV16-positive cancers (dated by TCRdb to the early 2020s). At the level of the whole study: Candidate HPV-specific T-cell clones and common TCR motifs were defined through functional T-cell assays on cells from a couple of HPV16-positive patients. Whether T-cell immunity against the HPV oncoproteins E6 and E7 changes during chemoradiotherapy and whether survival is affected by this immunity were examined in the study. Next, the candidate HPV-specific TCRs and motifs were followed in TCR repertoires from roughly 90 patients with HPV-related cancers.

The investigation overall reported the following: Expansion of candidate HPV-specific clones and E7-related TCR motifs was observed in the tumor microenvironment during treatment, whereas no such expansion was observed for non-HPV-specific T cells. The functional definition of HPV-specific T cells was derived from only a couple of HPV16-positive patients, and the survival association was reported for HPV16-positive patients. In HPV16-positive patients, expansion of HPV-responsive T cells during chemoradiotherapy was associated with improved recurrence-free survival.

Repertoires were sampled multiple times during chemoradiotherapy, which allowed clonal expansion in the tumor microenvironment to be followed. The library relied on the immunoSEQ multiplex PCR assay. The table comes from immuneACCESS by way of TCRdb, which keeps in-frame sequences with V and J called. Part of the clones is missing from these tables; in studies checked, under half for an unresolved V gene and the rest for unknown reasons. This sample is represented by hundreds of clones; about nine tenths of them were singletons. The ten largest clones add up to approximately 4.1% of the sample. Including the terminal cysteine and phenylalanine, the CDR3 comprises 14 residues. CDR3 DNA only is kept here, 42 bases in frame from base 1. V is reduced by 0 bases and J by 1 base, leaving a spacing of 6 bases between them. The germline V gene sets CDR1 to SGHAT and CDR2 to FQNNGV.

This receptor was taken from a human donor with HPV-associated anogenital cancer. Sequencing used tumor tissue, obtained from a patient who underwent chemoradiotherapy. The chain is made from TRBV11-2 and TRBJ1-1; confidence is insufficient to name the D gene. The CDR3 reads as follows: CASSLDPGNTEAFF. The sequence in DNA is TGTGCCAGCAGCTTAGACCCAGGGAACACTGAAGCTTTCTTT.